This TCR beta chain was recorded in a study of blood T cells in healthy people across ages (dated by TCRdb to the mid-2010s). As for the study more broadly: In model experiments, roughly one uniquely barcoded TCR beta cDNA molecule per two T cells was captured by template switching. For two donors (one aged 18 to 29 and one aged 80 or older), the study analyzed two additional independent replicas of 1 million unique cDNA reads from the same blood draw. Using deep sequencing normalized with unique cDNA molecular identifiers, the study measured how TCR beta repertoire diversity changes with age. Four age groups were formed from the donors: young (average around 15 years), middle-aged (approximately 40), aged (roughly 59) and long-lived (approximately 78). Donors of different ages were randomly distributed across sequencing lanes to avoid experimental bias.

With respect to this clonotype: No antigen is known for it. Nothing much larger sits one base from this clone, and base qualities are not available.

Libraries were built with 5' RACE. The data were produced on an Illumina HiSeq 2500. The second PCR ran for about 6 to 11 cycles and used a J-beta primer mix along with a sample-barcoded 5' primer. A unique molecular identifier was introduced onto each TCR beta cDNA molecule by a template-switch 5' adaptor carrying 12 random nucleotides. Each sample yielded at least 3 million CDR3-containing paired-end reads. First-strand cDNA synthesis was performed from all RNA using the Mint cDNA synthesis kit, with priming by a TRBC-specific oligonucleotide. After uracil-DNA glycosylase treatment, a first 18-cycle PCR used universal primers M1SS and BC2_uni_R on all cDNA. Per the original workflow: For normalization, 1 million high-quality reads were randomly selected from each sample, with every read carrying a distinct molecular identifier. Instead of being binned into consensus sequences, reads with shared molecular identifiers were discarded. MiTCR, with a Q25 quality threshold and the strictest error-elimination algorithm, was used for CDR3 identification, clonotype clustering and error correction. A nonparametric unseen species model using Euler transformation provided a lower-bound estimate of total TCR beta diversity. The raw public data were reprocessed by TCRdb itself: fastp quality trimming at Q25, MiXCR clonotype calling, in-frame beta chains only. Duplicate CDR3 protein sequences are folded into a single record with the most common DNA and genes. These V and J calls are TCRdb output, not the study's own analysis. This sample holds 1,500,000 or so distinct CDR3 sequences; 42% were observed only once. In total, the top ten clones hold less than 5% of the sample.

Sequences ENHRY (CDR1) and SYGVKD (CDR2) are obtained from the germline V gene. CDR3 length: 12 amino acids, cysteine to phenylalanine. Just the 36-base CDR3 DNA is kept, in frame starting at base 1. Clipping removes 11 bases from V and 7 bases from J, with 10 as the unmatched junction base count. Donors were 39 systemically healthy Caucasian individuals from Russia aged roughly 6 to 95 years. Each donor gave roughly 9.5 milliliters of peripheral blood, collected into EDTA-treated Vacutainer tubes. Ficoll-Paque density-gradient centrifugation was used to isolate PBMCs, with at least 6.5 million per sample. Total RNA, at least 6 micrograms per sample, was extracted from PBMCs with Trizol reagent. The percentages of naive CD45RAhigh/CD27high T cells were determined by flow cytometry on a PBMC aliquot from every donor. Results and caveats for the whole study, not just this receptor: As age increased, observed TCR beta diversity per million T cells dropped in a roughly linear way, and a significant reduction was already evident by age around 41. Compared with the aged group, more naive CD4+ T cells, fewer expanded clones and increased TCR diversity were shown by the long-lived group, suggesting age selection. Donor CMV infection status was unknown, potentially confounding age-related changes in expanded clonotypes. There was a strong correlation between observed TCR beta diversity and the percentage of naive T cells measured by flow cytometry. Because profiling used bulk unsorted PBMCs, naive and antigen-experienced compartments could not be compared conclusively. Estimates of total diversity based on one million sequenced T cells were regarded as lower bounds and as underestimates.

Here the chain combines TRBV10-3 and TRBJ1-2; TRBD1 fits 7 bases in the junction. The sample taken for sequencing was blood. The receptor comes from a woman aged 18-35 years in good health. The CDR3 here reads CAARGDRSGYTF. Read as DNA, the sequence is TGTGCCGCCAGGGGGGACCGTAGTGGCTACACCTTC.